This T cell receptor beta chain derives from a study of blood T cell repertoires in COVID-19 (dated by TCRdb to about 2020). For context, the study as a whole: Samples covering the acute and convalescent phases of COVID-19 were provided by collaborators in the United States, Italy and Spain. Where available, HLA class I and class II types were taken from metadata supplied by the sample provider and were not determined by assay-based typing. The repertoires were released in a freely available public database meant as a resource for research on the immune response to SARS-CoV-2. Sample metadata almost always included a de-identified subject ID, COVID-19 status, age in years and sex. The prospective study material was composed of cDNA or gDNA derived from T cells, B-cell-depleted T cells, or PBMCs. The dataset comprised deeply sampled blood TCRbeta repertoires from subjects exposed to, actively infected with, or recovered from COVID-19. Samples came from the ongoing ImmuneRACE study (first 160 participants) plus 1,254 subjects from 6 global collaborators.

Participants in the prospective study were enrolled through a virtual design, were aged roughly 18 to 90 years, and lived in approximately 25 United States geographic areas. Cohort assignment in the prospective study relied on participant-reported clinical history from a screening survey and a study questionnaire. For ImmuneRACE Cohort 3, a participant was defined as recovered based on two consecutive negative NP/OP PCR tests, clearance by a healthcare professional, or resolution of symptoms. Mobile phlebotomists in the prospective study collected whole blood, serum and a nasopharyngeal or oropharyngeal swab from every participant. Additional blood draws and questionnaires over an approximately two-month period could optionally be provided by prospective study participants. Prospective study blood samples were shipped either frozen or at room temperature before DNA extraction. TCRbeta CDR3 regions were amplified from genomic DNA by means of the immunoSEQ Assay, a bias-controlled multiplex PCR. As for the original processing: Within the assay, amplification of reference gene primers was used to estimate how many nucleated cells each sample contained. To quantify the absolute abundance of each unique TCRbeta CDR3 rearrangement, sequence reads were collapsed and filtered. For each sample, productive Simpson clonality was calculated by taking the square root of Simpson's diversity index across productive rearrangements. TCRdb obtained this table from immuneACCESS and retained in-frame rearrangements with V and J assigned. These tables miss some clones; where compared with another copy, unresolved V genes account for less than half of the shortfall, and the remainder is unexplained. That table furnishes V, J and clone size, whereas the DNA furnished D and trimming. Across this sample there are a few hundred thousand clones, with over 80% seen only once. The top ten clones comprise about 5% of the sample.

Comment on this clone: No cognate antigen has been identified for it. The sample holds no much larger clone one base away, and base qualities are not on file.

For CDR1 and CDR2, the germline V gene (reference sequence) lists MNHEY and SMNVEV. The CDR3 measures 15 amino acids from cysteine to phenylalanine. The CDR3 DNA has 45 bases and is translated from base 1. The germline V and J ends show losses of 6 bases and 7 bases respectively, and no gene match explains 9 bases of the junction. General findings and caveats noted by the study authors: The quantity of clinical and demographic metadata differed by source and by participant and was supplied without curation.

The chain is assembled from TRBV27 and TRBJ1-6; 7 central nucleotides agree with TRBD1. The clonotype comes from a man aged 30-40 years who had recovered from COVID-19. The source material was PBMCs or T cells enriched from blood (not recorded which). The DNA is TGTGCCAGCAGGACCTCCGACAGGGTCAATTCACCCCTCCACTTT. Its translation is CASRTSDRVNSPLHF.